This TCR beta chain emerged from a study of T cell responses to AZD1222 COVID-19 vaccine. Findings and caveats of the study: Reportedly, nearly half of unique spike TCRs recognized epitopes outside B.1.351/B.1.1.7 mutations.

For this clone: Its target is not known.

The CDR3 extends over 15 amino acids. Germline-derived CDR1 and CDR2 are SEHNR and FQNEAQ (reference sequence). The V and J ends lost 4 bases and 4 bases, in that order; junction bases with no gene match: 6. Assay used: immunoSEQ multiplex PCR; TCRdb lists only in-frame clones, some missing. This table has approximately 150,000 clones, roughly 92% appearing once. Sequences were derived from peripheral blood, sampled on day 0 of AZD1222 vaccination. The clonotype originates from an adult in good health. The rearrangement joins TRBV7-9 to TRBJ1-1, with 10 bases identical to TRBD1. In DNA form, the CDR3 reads TGTGCCAGCAGCTCCCTCGGGACAGGGGTCACTGAAGCTTTCTTT. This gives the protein CASSSLGTGVTEAFF.